This T cell receptor (beta chain) is from a study of T cell responses to AZD1222 COVID-19 vaccine. Whole-study results and caveats: Spike-specific TCR breadth rose after two AZD1222 doses, and depth rose as well.

The table lists this clone with a few counts. The antigen is undetermined. Germline V gene data show CDR1 as SGHVS and CDR2 as FQNEAQ. Trimming took 5 bases from V and 8 from J, leaving 18 bases between them. This CDR3 is built from 14 residues. Sequenced by immunoSEQ multiplex PCR; TCRdb stores in-frame clones only, minus some. The table lists some 150,000 clones, 75% to 85% of them singletons. This chain joins TRBV7-8 and TRBJ1-2; possible D gene TRBD1, 5 bases. The sequencing here drew on peripheral blood, taken on day 0 of MenACWY control vaccination. The source of this sequence is an adult in good health. Here the CDR3 DNA reads TGTGCCAGCAGCACATCCGGGGCATACGGGGGCTACACCTTC. Translated, it gives CASSTSGAYGGYTF.